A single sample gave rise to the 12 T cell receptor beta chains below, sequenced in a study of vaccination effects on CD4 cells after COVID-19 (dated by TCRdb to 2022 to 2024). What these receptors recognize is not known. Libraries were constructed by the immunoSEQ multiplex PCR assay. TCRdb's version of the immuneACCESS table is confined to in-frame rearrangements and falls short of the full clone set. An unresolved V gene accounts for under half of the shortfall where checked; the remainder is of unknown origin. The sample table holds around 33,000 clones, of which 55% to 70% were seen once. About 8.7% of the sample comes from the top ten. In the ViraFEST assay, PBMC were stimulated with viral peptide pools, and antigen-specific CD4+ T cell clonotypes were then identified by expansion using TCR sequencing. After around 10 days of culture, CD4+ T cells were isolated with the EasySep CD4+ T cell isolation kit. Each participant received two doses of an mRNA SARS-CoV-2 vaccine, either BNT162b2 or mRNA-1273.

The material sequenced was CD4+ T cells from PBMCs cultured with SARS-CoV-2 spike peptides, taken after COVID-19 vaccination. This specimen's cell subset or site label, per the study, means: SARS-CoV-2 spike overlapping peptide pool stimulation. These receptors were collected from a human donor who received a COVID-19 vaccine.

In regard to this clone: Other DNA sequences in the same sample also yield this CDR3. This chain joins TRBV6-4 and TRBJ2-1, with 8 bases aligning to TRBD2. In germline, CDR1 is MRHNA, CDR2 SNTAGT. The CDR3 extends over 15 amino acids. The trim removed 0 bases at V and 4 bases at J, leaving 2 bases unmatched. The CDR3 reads CASSDSAGGYNEQFF. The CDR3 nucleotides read TGTGCCAGCAGTGACTCTGCGGGAGGATACAATGAGCAGTTCTTC.

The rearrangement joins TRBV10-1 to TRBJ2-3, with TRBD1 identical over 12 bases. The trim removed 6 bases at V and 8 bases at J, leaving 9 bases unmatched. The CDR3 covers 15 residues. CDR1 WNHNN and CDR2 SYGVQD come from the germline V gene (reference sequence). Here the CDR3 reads CASSPGQGARSTQYF. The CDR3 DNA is TGCGCCAGCAGCCCGGGACAGGGGGCAAGGAGTACGCAGTATTTT.

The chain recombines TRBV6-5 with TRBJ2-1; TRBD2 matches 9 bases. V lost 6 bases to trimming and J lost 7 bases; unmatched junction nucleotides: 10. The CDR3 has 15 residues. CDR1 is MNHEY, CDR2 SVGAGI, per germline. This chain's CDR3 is CASRRLAGAGNEQFF. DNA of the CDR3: TGTGCCAGCAGGCGCTTAGCGGGAGCGGGGAATGAGCAGTTCTTC.

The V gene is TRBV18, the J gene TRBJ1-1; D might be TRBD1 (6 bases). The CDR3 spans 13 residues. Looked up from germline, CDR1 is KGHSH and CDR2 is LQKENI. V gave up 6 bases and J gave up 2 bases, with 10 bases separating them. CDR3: CASSTTGNTEAFF. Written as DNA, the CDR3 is TGTGCCAGCTCGACGACAGGTAACACTGAAGCTTTCTTT.

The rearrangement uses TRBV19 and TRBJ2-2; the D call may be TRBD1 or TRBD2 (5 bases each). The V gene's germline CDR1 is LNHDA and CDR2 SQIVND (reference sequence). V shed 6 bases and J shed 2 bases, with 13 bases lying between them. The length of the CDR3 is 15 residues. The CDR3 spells CASSYRDGNTGELFF. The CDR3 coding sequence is TGTGCCAGTAGCTACCGGGACGGAAACACCGGGGAGCTGTTTTTT.

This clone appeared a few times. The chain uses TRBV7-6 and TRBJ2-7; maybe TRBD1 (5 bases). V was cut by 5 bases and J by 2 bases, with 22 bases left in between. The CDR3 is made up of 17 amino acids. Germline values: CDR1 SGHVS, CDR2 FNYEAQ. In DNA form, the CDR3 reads TGTGCCAGCAGCCCCCGGCGGTTTGGCAGACAGACCTACGAGCAGTACTTC. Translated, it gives CASSPRRFGRQTYEQYF.

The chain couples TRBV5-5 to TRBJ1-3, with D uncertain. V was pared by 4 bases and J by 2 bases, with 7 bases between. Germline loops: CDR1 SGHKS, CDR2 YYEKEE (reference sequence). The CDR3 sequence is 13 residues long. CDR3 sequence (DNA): TGTGCCAGCAGCGTCGACACTGGAAACACCATATATTTT. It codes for CASSVDTGNTIYF.

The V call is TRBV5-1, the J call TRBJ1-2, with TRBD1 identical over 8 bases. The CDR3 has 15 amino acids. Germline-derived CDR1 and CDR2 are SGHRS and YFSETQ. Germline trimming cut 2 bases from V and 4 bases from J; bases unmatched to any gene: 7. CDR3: CASSLAGGAGYGYTF. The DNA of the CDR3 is TGCGCCAGCAGCTTAGCAGGGGGCGCCGGCTATGGCTACACCTTC.

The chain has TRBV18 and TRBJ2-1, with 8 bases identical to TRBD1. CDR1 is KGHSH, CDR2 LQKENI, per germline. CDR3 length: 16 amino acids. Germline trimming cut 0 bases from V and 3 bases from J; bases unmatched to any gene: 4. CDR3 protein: CASSPPYGQGYNEQFF. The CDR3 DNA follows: TGTGCCAGCTCACCACCCTACGGACAGGGCTACAATGAGCAGTTCTTC.

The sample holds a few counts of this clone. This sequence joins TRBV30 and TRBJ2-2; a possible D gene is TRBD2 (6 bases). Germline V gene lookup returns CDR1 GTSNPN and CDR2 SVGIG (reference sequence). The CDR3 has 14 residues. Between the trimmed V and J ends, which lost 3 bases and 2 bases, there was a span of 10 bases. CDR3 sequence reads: CAWRSGLNTGELFF. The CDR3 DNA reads TGTGCCTGGAGATCCGGACTAAACACCGGGGAGCTGTTTTTT.

The CDR3 DNA reads as TGTGCCAGCAGCTTAGCCCCGGGACAGGGGGCTTTCGGGACCCAGTACTTC. Amino acids: CASSLAPGQGAFGTQYF. The rearrangement joins TRBV7-6 to TRBJ2-5; 12 positions agree with TRBD1. The trim removed 0 bases at V and 7 bases at J, leaving 9 bases unmatched. The CDR3 length is 17 residues. Germline CDR1 SGHVS, CDR2 FNYEAQ.

In DNA form, the CDR3 reads TGTGCCAGCAGCTTAGCAGCGGTGGTCTCTGAGCAGTTCTTC. Translated: CASSLAAVVSEQFF. V is TRBV7-6 and J is TRBJ2-1, with D maybe TRBD2 (5 bases). This CDR3 is built from 14 residues. The germline V gene has CDR1 SGHVS and CDR2 FNYEAQ. The ends were cut back, 0 bases at V and 9 bases at J, with 12 bases in the middle. Based on the CDR3 plus reference TRBV7-6 and TRBJ2-1, the full variable domain is GAGVSQSPRYKVTKRGQDVALRCDPISGHVSLYWYRQALGQGPEFLTYFNYEAQQDKSGLPNDRFSAERPEGSISTLTIQRTEQRDSAMYRCASSLAAVVSEQFFGPGTRLTVL.